This is a list of T cell receptor beta chains from one sample in a study of blood T cells in healthy people across ages. MiXCR, applied by TCRdb to the 5' RACE reads, yields one record per CDR3 protein. Of 540,000 or so distinct CDR3 sequences detected, 24% appear once; the ten largest clones hold around 10%. In addition, the sample was reused for a study of T cells of mothers and their children.

The material sequenced was blood. Receptor source: a boy between 5 and 17 years old in good health. CDR3s include the opening cysteine and the closing phenylalanine or tryptophan. The D gene is left open where the match is weak. Expanded clones get a size class; other rows say once, few or many, or leave the size out.

v_call: TRBV7-2; j_call: TRBJ2-4; clone_size: many; d_call: .; cdr3_length: 15; cdr3_nt: TGTGCCAGCAGCTTAGAAGCAGGGTTTGGGGGCATTCAGTACTTC; cdr3_aa: CASSLEAGFGGIQYF
v_call: TRBV7-2; j_call: TRBJ2-1; clone_size: few; d_call: TRBD1; cdr3_length: 15; cdr3_nt: TGTGCCAGCAGCCCCTCGACAGGGGTCTACAATGAGCAGTTCTTC; cdr3_aa: CASSPSTGVYNEQFF
v_call: TRBV20-1; j_call: TRBJ2-1; clone_size: .; d_call: .; cdr3_length: 14; cdr3_nt: TGCAGTGCTAGAAGGGCGCGGGGCCACAATGAGCAGTTCTTC; cdr3_aa: CSARRARGHNEQFF
v_call: TRBV5-1; j_call: TRBJ2-3; clone_size: .; d_call: TRBD1; cdr3_length: 15; cdr3_nt: TGCGCCAGCAGCTCCCCCGGGACAGGGTATAGTACGCAGTATTTT; cdr3_aa: CASSSPGTGYSTQYF
v_call: TRBV29-1; j_call: TRBJ2-1; clone_size: .; d_call: .; cdr3_length: 15; cdr3_nt: TGCAGCGCCTCGCCTAGCGCGAGCTCCTACAATGAGCAGTTCTTC; cdr3_aa: CSASPSASSYNEQFF
v_call: TRBV11-2; j_call: TRBJ2-1; clone_size: .; d_call: TRBD2; cdr3_length: 18; cdr3_nt: TGTGCCAGCAACAATAGAGGGCGGTCTAGCGGGGCTTACAATGAGCAGTTCTTC; cdr3_aa: CASNNRGRSSGAYNEQFF
v_call: TRBV13; j_call: TRBJ2-5; clone_size: many; d_call: .; cdr3_length: 13; cdr3_nt: TGTGCCAGCCACGGGGGAGGAAGAGAGACCCAGTACTTC; cdr3_aa: CASHGGGRETQYF
v_call: TRBV19; j_call: TRBJ2-7; clone_size: .; d_call: TRBD2; cdr3_length: 16; cdr3_nt: TGTGCCAGTAGTACCAATCTAGCGGGAGGTTTCCACGAGCAGTACTTC; cdr3_aa: CASSTNLAGGFHEQYF
v_call: TRBV29-1; j_call: TRBJ2-7; clone_size: few; d_call: .; cdr3_length: 14; cdr3_nt: TGCAGCGTTGAGGACTGGTCTTACCCCTACGAGCAGTACTTC; cdr3_aa: CSVEDWSYPYEQYF
v_call: TRBV5-4; j_call: TRBJ2-1; clone_size: few; d_call: TRBD2; cdr3_length: 15; cdr3_nt: TGTGCCAGCAGCCTCCAGCGGGGGGCACGGAATGAGCAGTTCTTC; cdr3_aa: CASSLQRGARNEQFF
v_call: TRBV7-8; j_call: TRBJ2-7; clone_size: few; d_call: .; cdr3_length: 12; cdr3_nt: TGTGCCAGTAGCAACTCCGTTGCCGAGCAGTACTTC; cdr3_aa: CASSNSVAEQYF
v_call: TRBV9; j_call: TRBJ2-7; clone_size: few; d_call: TRBD2; cdr3_length: 15; cdr3_nt: TGTGCCAGCAGCGTAGGCGGGGGGAACTCCTACGAGCAGTACTTC; cdr3_aa: CASSVGGGNSYEQYF
v_call: TRBV7-9; j_call: TRBJ1-2; clone_size: few; d_call: .; cdr3_length: 15; cdr3_nt: TGTGCCAGCAGCTTATATCCAGGGTATCTCTATGGCTACACCTTC; cdr3_aa: CASSLYPGYLYGYTF
v_call: TRBV3-1; j_call: TRBJ1-5; clone_size: .; d_call: .; cdr3_length: 15; cdr3_nt: TGTGCCAGCAGCCAAGATCTAGGGGGCAATCAGCCCCAGCATTTT; cdr3_aa: CASSQDLGGNQPQHF
v_call: TRBV7-8; j_call: TRBJ2-1; clone_size: few; d_call: .; cdr3_length: 12; cdr3_nt: TGTGCCAGCAGCCCGGGGGAAAGTGAGCAGTTCTTC; cdr3_aa: CASSPGESEQFF
v_call: TRBV9; j_call: TRBJ2-1; clone_size: .; d_call: .; cdr3_length: 13; cdr3_nt: TGTGCCAGCAGCGACAACAGTATGGGTGAGCAGTTCTTC; cdr3_aa: CASSDNSMGEQFF
v_call: TRBV7-9; j_call: TRBJ1-3; clone_size: once; d_call: .; cdr3_length: 16; cdr3_nt: TGTGCCAGCAGCTTAGGTTTACAGGGTCCTGGAAACACCATATATTTT; cdr3_aa: CASSLGLQGPGNTIYF
v_call: TRBV5-1; j_call: TRBJ2-1; clone_size: many; d_call: TRBD1; cdr3_length: 15; cdr3_nt: TGCGCCAGCAGCTTAGGGACAGGGTCCTACAATGAGCAGTTCTTC; cdr3_aa: CASSLGTGSYNEQFF